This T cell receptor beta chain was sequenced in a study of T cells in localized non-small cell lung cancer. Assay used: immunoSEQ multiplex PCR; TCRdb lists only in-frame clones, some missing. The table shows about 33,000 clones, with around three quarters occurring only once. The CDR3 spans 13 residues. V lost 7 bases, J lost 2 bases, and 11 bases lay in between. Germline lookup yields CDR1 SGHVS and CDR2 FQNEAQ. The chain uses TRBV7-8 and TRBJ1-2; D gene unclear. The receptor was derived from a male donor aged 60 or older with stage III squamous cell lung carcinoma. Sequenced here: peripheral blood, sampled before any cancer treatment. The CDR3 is CASTLGGNYGYTF. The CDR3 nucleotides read TGTGCCAGCACCTTGGGCGGGAACTATGGCTACACCTTC. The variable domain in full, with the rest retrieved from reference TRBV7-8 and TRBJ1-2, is GAGVSQSPRYKVAKRGQDVALRCDPISGHVSLFWYQQALGQGPEFLTYFQNEAQLDKSGLPSDRFFAERPEGSVSTLKIQRTQQEDSAVYLCASTLGGNYGYTFGSGTRLTVV.